The TCR beta chain described here comes from a study of T-cell reconstitution after alpha-beta-depleted transplantation in children. This clonotype was observed many times. Its target is not known. Notes on the study in general: From surviving recipient T cells and thymic progenitors came the high day-60 TCRbeta diversity observed in some patients. Reportedly, only several hundred clones from non-depleted graft cells drove alpha-beta T-cell counts at about two months. Hyperexpanded clones declined; after one year, newly produced T cells mostly supplied diversity.

TCRbeta library preparation incorporated unique molecular identifiers. TCRdb analysed the PCR reads with MiXCR anew, one entry per CDR3 protein. The sample shows about 300,000 distinct CDR3 sequences, around 7.1% of them seen only once. Germline CDR1 and CDR2: DFQATT and SNEGSKA (reference sequence). V was clipped by 7 bases and J by 1 base, with 19 bases between them. This CDR3 spans 15 amino acids. The sequence was collected from a female patient aged 2-15 years who had a stem cell transplant for Fanconi anemia, so the T cells may come from the graft donor. Specimen: peripheral blood, collected 360 days after TCRalphabeta/CD19-depleted stem cell transplant. The rearrangement joins TRBV20-1 to TRBJ1-1; tentatively, D is TRBD1 (6 bases). This CDR3 is CSGTNRARGNTEAFF. CDR3 nucleotides: TGCAGTGGAACAAACAGGGCCCGGGGGAACACTGAAGCTTTCTTT.